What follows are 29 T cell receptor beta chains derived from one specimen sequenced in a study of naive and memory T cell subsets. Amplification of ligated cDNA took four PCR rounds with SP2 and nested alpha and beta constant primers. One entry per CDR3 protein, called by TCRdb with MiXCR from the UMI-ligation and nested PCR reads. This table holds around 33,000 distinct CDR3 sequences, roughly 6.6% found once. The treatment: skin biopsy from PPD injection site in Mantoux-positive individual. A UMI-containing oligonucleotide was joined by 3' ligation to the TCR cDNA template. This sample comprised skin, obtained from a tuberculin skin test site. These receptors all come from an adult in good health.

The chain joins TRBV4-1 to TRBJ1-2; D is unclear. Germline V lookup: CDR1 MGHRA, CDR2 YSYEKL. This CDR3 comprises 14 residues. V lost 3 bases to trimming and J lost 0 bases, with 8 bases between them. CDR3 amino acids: CASSHGPANYGYTF. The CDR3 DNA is TGCGCCAGCAGCCACGGGCCAGCTAACTATGGCTACACCTTC.

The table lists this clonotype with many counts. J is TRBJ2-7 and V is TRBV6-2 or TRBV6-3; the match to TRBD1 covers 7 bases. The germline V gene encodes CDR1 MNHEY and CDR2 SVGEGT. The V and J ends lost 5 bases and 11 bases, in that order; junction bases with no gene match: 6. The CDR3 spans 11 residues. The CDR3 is CASSDPGQKYF. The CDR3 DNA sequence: TGTGCCAGCAGTGATCCGGGACAGAAGTACTTC.

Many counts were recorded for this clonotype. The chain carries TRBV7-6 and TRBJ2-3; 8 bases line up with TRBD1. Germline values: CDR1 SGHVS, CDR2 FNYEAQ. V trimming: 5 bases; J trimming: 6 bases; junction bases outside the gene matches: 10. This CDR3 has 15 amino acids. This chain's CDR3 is CASSAGTGRGDTQYF. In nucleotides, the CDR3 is TGTGCCAGCAGCGCCGGGACAGGACGAGGCGATACGCAGTATTTT.

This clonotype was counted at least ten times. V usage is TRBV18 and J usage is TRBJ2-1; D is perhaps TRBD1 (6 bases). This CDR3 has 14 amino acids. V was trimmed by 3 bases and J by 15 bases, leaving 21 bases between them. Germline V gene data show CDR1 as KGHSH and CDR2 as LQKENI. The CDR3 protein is CASSPKPGTTPPFF. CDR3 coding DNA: TGTGCCAGCTCACCGAAACCCGGGACAACGCCCCCGTTCTTC.

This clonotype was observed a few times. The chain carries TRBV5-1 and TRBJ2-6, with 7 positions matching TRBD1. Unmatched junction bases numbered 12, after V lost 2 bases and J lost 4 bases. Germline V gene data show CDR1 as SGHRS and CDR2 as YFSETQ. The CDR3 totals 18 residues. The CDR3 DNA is TGCGCCAGCAGCTTAGGACAGGTAGCCTTGGGAGGGGCCAACGTCCTGACTTTC. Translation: CASSLGQVALGGANVLTF.

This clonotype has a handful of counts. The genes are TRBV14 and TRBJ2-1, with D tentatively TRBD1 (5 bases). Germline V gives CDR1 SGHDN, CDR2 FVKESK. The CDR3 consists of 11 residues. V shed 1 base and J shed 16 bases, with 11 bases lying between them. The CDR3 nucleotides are TGTGCCAGCAGCCAAGCCAGGGTAGCTTTCTTC. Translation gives CASSQARVAFF.

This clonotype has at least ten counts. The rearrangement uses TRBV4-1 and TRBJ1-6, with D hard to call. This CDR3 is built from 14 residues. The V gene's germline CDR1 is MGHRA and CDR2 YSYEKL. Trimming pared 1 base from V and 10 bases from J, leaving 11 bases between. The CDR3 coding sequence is TGCGCCAGCAGCCAAGTTAACTCGGAATCACCCCTCCACTTT. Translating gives CASSQVNSESPLHF.

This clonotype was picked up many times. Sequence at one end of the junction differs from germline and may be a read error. CDR3 sequence (DNA): TGTGCTAGTGGTTCTACGACAGCCACGTTT. Encoded protein: CASGSTTATF. The J gene is TRBJ1-3, the V gene TRBV12-5, with TRBD1 as a possible D gene (5 bases). Germline lookup yields CDR1 LGHNT and CDR2 FRNRAP. CDR3 length equals 10 residues.

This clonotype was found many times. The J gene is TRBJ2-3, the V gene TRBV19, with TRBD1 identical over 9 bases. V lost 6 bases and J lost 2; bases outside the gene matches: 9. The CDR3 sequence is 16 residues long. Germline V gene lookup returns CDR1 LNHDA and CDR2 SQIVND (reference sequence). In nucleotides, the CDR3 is TGTGCCAGTAGAATTGGGACAGGGTCAATCACAGATACGCAGTATTTT. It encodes CASRIGTGSITDTQYF. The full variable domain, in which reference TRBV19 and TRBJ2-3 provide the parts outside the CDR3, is DGGITQSPKYLFRKEGQNVTLSCEQNLNHDAMYWYRQDPGQGLRLIYYSQIVNDFQKGDIAEGYSVSREKKESFPLTVTSAQKNPTAFYLCASRIGTGSITDTQYFGPGTRLTVL.

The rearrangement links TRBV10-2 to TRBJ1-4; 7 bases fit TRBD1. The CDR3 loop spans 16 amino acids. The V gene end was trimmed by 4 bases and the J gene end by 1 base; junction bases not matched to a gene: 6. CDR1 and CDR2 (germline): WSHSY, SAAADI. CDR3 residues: CASSGGTGVTNEKLFF. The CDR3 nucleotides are TGCGCCAGCAGTGGGGGCACAGGGGTAACTAATGAAAAACTGTTTTTT.

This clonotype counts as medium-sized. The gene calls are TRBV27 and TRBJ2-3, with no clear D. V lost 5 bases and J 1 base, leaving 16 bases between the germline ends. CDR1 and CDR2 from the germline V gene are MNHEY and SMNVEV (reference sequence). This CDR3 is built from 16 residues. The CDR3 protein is CASSLLRQERTDTQYF. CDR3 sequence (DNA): TGTGCCAGCAGTCTCCTCCGGCAGGAGCGCACAGATACGCAGTATTTT.

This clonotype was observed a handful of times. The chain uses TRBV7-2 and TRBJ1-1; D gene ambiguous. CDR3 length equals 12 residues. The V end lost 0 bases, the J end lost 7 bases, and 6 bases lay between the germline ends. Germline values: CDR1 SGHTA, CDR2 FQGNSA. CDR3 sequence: CASSLASGEAFF. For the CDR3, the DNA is TGTGCCAGCAGCTTAGCGTCGGGTGAAGCTTTCTTT.

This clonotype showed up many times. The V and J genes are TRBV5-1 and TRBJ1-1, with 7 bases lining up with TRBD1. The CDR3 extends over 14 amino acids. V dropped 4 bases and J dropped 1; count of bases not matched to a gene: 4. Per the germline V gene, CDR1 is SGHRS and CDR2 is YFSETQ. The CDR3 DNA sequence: TGCGCCAGCAGCCCCAGGGGGGGGAACACTGAAGCTTTCTTT. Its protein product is CASSPRGGNTEAFF.

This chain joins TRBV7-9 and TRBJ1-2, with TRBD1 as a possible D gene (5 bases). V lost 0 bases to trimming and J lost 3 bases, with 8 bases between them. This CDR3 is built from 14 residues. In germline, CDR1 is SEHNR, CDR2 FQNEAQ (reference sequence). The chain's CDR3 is CASSLAVTDYGYTF. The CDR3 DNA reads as TGTGCCAGCAGCTTAGCCGTGACAGACTATGGCTACACCTTC.

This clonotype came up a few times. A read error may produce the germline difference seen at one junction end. CDR3 residues: CTSSYGGGNQPQHF. In DNA form, the CDR3 reads TGTACCAGCAGCTATGGGGGAGGCAATCAGCCCCAGCATTTT. This chain links TRBV5-4 with TRBJ1-5; D is perhaps TRBD1 (5 bases). Germline CDR1 SGHNT, CDR2 YYREEE (reference sequence). The CDR3 length is 14 residues.

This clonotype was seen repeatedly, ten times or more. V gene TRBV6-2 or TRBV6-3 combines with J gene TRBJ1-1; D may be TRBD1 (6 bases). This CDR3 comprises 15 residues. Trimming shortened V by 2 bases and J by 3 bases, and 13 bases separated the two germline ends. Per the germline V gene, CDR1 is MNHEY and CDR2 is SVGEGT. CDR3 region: CASSYGGTPDTEAFF. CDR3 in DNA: TGTGCCAGCAGTTACGGGGGCACCCCGGACACTGAAGCTTTCTTT.

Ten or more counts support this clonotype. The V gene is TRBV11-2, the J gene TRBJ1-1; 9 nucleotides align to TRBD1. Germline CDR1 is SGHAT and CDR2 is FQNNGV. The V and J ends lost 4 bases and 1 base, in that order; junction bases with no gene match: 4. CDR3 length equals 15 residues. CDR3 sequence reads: CASSSTGGKNTEAFF. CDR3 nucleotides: TGTGCCAGCAGCTCAACAGGGGGCAAGAACACTGAAGCTTTCTTT.

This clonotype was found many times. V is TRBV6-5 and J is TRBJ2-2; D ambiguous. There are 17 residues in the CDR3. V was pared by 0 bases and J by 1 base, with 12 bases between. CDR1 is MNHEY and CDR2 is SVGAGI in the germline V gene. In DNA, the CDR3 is TGTGCCAGCAGTTACTCGAAATTAATCGGGAACACCGGGGAGCTGTTTTTT. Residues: CASSYSKLIGNTGELFF.

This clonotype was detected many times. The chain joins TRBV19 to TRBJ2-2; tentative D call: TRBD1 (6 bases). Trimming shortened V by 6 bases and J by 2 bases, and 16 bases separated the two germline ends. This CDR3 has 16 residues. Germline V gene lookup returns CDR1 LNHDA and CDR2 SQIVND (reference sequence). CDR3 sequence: CASSPARDINTGELFF. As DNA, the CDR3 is TGTGCCAGTAGCCCCGCTCGGGACATAAACACCGGGGAGCTGTTTTTT.

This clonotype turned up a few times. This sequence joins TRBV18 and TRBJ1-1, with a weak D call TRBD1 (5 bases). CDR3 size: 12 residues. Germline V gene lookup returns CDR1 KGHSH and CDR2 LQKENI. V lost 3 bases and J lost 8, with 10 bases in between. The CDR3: CASSPPGLEAFF. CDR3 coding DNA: TGTGCCAGCTCACCTCCAGGGCTCGAAGCTTTCTTT.

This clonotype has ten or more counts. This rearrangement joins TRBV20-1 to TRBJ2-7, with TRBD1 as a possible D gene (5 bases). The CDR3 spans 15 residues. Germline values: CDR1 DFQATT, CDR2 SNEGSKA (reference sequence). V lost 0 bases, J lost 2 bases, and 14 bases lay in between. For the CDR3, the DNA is TGCAGTGCTAGAGATTTAGACAGTTTCACCTACGAGCAGTACTTC. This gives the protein CSARDLDSFTYEQYF.

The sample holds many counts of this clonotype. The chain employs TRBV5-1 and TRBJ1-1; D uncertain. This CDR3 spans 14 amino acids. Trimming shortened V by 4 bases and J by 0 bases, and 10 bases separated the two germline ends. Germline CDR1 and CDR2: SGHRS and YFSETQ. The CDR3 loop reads CASSVTIMNTEAFF. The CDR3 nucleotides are TGCGCCAGCAGCGTAACAATTATGAACACTGAAGCTTTCTTT.

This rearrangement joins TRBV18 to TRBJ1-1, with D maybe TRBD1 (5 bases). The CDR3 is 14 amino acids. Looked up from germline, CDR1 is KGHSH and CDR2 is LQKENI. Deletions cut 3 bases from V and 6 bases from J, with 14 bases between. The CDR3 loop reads CASSPGTRSSEAFF. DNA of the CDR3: TGTGCCAGCTCACCGGGGACGAGAAGTTCTGAAGCTTTCTTT.

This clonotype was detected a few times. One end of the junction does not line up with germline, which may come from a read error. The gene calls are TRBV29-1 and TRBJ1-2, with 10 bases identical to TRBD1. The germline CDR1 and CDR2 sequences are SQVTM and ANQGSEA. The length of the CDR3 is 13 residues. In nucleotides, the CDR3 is TGCAGCGCTGACAGGGGGCACAGCTATGGCGACACCTTC. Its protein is CSADRGHSYGDTF.

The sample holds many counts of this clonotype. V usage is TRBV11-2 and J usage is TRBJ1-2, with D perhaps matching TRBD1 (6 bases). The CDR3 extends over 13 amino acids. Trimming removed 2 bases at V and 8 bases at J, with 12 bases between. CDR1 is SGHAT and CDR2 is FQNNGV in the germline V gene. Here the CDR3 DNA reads TGTGCCAGCAGCTTATACAGGGACCGCGGCTACACCTTC. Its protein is CASSLYRDRGYTF.

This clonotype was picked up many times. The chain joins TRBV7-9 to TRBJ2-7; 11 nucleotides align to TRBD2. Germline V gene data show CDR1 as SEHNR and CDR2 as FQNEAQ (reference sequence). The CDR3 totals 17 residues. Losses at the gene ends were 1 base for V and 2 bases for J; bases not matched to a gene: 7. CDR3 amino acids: CASSLGLAGGRTYEQYF. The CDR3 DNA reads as TGTGCCAGCAGCTTAGGGCTAGCGGGGGGCAGAACCTACGAGCAGTACTTC.

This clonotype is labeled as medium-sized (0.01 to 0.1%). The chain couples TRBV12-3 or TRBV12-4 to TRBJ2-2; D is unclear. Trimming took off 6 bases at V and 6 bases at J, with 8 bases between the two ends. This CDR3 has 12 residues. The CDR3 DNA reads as TGTGCCAGCAGGGTATGGTCCGGGGAGCTGTTTTTT. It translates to CASRVWSGELFF.

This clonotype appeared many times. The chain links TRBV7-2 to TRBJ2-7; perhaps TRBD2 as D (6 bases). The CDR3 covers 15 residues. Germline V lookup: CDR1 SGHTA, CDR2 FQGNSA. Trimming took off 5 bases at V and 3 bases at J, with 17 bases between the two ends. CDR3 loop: CASSPEGGAVYEQYF. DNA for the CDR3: TGTGCCAGCAGCCCCGAAGGCGGGGCCGTCTACGAGCAGTACTTC.

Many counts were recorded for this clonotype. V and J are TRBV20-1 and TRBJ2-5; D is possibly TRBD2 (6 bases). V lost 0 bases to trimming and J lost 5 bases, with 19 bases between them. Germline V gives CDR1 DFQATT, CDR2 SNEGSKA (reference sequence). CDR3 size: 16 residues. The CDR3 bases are TGCAGTGCTAGAGATAATCAGCGGGCGCTTTCGGAGACCCAGTACTTC. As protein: CSARDNQRALSETQYF.